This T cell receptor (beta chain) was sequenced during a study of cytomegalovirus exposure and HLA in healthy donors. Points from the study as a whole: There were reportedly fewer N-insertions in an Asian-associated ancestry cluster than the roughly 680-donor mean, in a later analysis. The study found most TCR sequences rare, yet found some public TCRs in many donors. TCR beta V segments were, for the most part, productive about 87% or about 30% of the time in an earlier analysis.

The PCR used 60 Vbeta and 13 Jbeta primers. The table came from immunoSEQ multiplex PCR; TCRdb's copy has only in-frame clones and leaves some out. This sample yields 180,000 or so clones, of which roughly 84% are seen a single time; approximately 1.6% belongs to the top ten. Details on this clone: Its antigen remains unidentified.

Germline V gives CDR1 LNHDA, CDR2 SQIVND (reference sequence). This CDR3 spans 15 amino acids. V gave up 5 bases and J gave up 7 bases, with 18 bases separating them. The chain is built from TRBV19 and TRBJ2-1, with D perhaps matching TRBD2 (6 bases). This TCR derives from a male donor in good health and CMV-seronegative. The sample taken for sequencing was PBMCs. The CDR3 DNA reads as TGTGCCAGTAGTGCCGGCACCGGGACTCGAAATGAGCAGTTCTTC. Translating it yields CASSAGTGTRNEQFF. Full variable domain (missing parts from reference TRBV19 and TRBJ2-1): DGGITQSPKYLFRKEGQNVTLSCEQNLNHDAMYWYRQDPGQGLRLIYYSQIVNDFQKGDIAEGYSVSREKKESFPLTVTSAQKNPTAFYLCASSAGTGTRNEQFFGPGTRLTVL.